Each of the 24 T cell receptor beta chains below was sequenced from the same sample in a study of blood T cell repertoires in COVID-19. The protocol was immunoSEQ multiplex PCR, while the TCRdb copy is restricted to in-frame clones and leaves out a portion. The sample has approximately 260,000 clones; approximately 83% are singletons. Sequencing was carried out using peripheral blood. These receptors were collected from a woman of 80 years or more with acute or convalescent COVID-19.

This chain joins TRBV12-5 and TRBJ1-4; 7 nucleotides match TRBD1. This CDR3 has 14 amino acids. CDR1 is LGHNT, CDR2 FRNRAP, per germline. The V and J ends lost 6 bases and 3 bases, in that order; junction bases with no gene match: 4. DNA of the CDR3: TGTGCTAGTGGCCCCGGGACAGCTAATGAAAAACTGTTTTTT. It encodes CASGPGTANEKLFF.

The CDR3: CASSDGGQGFYEQYF. The CDR3 DNA reads as TGTGCCAGCAGTGACGGGGGACAGGGGTTCTACGAGCAGTACTTC. The chain has TRBV6-1 and TRBJ2-7, with 10 bases aligning to TRBD1. Looked up from germline, CDR1 is MNHNS and CDR2 is SASEGT. CDR3 length equals 15 residues. The J segment lost 3 bases and the V segment lost 3 bases, leaving 5 bases of the junction unmatched.

This clone was seen just once. This chain joins TRBV19 and TRBJ1-5; TRBD1 matches at 7 bases. Per the germline V gene, CDR1 is LNHDA and CDR2 is SQIVND (reference sequence). The CDR3 is made up of 15 amino acids. Trimming cost V 5 bases and J 3 bases; bases outside gene matches: 7. The CDR3 DNA sequence: TGTGCCAGTAGTCAGAGACAGGGTGCCAATCAGCCCCAGCATTTT. The encoded protein is CASSQRQGANQPQHF.

The J gene is TRBJ2-3, the V gene TRBV6-5, with TRBD1 as a possible D gene (6 bases). Germline V gene data show CDR1 as MNHEY and CDR2 as SVGAGI. Trimming took off 4 bases at V and 0 bases at J, with 11 bases between the two ends. The CDR3 contains 15 residues. The CDR3 loop reads CASSSWTVSTDTQYF. The DNA of the CDR3 is TGTGCCAGCAGTTCTTGGACAGTTAGCACAGATACGCAGTATTTT.

The CDR3 sequence is CATSIGTGKGRQPQHF. The CDR3 bases are TGTGCCACCAGCATCGGGACAGGGAAGGGCAGGCAGCCCCAGCATTTT. The rearrangement joins TRBV15 to TRBJ1-5, with TRBD1 matching over 9 bases. The ends lost 4 bases at V and 7 bases at J; junction bases unmatched: 11. Germline-derived CDR1 and CDR2 are LNHNV and YYDKDF (reference sequence). This CDR3 contains 16 residues.

The rearrangement joins TRBV7-3 to TRBJ2-1; TRBD2 aligns across 7 bases. J gave up 4 bases and V 4 bases, and 10 bases lay outside the gene matches. Looked up from germline, CDR1 is SGHTA and CDR2 is FQGTGA. The CDR3 is 16 residues long. The CDR3 is CASSSDPGGIYNEQFF. The CDR3 nucleotides are TGTGCCAGCAGCTCGGACCCCGGGGGGATTTACAATGAGCAGTTCTTC.

The chain carries TRBV6-5 and TRBJ2-1; 9 nucleotides align to TRBD1. The germline gives CDR1 MNHEY, CDR2 SVGAGI. After removal of 0 bases from V and 9 bases from J, the junction contained 6 bases not matched to a gene. The CDR3 is 15 residues long. CDR3 in DNA: TGTGCCAGCAGTTACTCGGACAGGGGAGGGGGTGAGCAGTTCTTC. Its translation is CASSYSDRGGGEQFF.

This chain links TRBV19 with TRBJ1-5, with D hard to call. The CDR3 extends over 13 amino acids. Germline lookup yields CDR1 LNHDA and CDR2 SQIVND (reference sequence). V gave up 6 bases and J gave up 5 bases, with 11 bases separating them. The DNA of the CDR3 is TGTGCCAGTAGCCCGAGACGGGATCAGCCCCAGCATTTT. Translation: CASSPRRDQPQHF.

The V and J genes are TRBV28 and TRBJ2-3; 7 positions agree with TRBD2. The V gene end was trimmed by 7 bases and the J gene end by 3 bases; junction bases not matched to a gene: 7. This CDR3 region has 14 residues. Germline V CDR1 and CDR2: MDHEN, SYDVKM. In DNA, the CDR3 is TGTGCCAGCACCGAGCGGGGAGGGACAGATACGCAGTATTTT. Its translation: CASTERGGTDTQYF.

This clone was seen a single time. The V call is TRBV28, the J call TRBJ1-2; D uncertain. CDR3 length: 15 residues. The V gene lost 3 bases and the J gene lost 8 bases, with 19 bases spanning the gap. Germline lookup yields CDR1 MDHEN and CDR2 SYDVKM. CDR3 sequence: CASSFRGSPIEGYTF. CDR3 coding DNA: TGTGCCAGCAGTTTTCGAGGATCACCCATTGAAGGCTACACCTTC.

A note on this clone: The same CDR3 can be traced to other DNA sequences in this sample. The CDR3 loop reads CASSLVGGSYEQYF. In DNA form, the CDR3 reads TGTGCCAGCAGTCTAGTAGGGGGCTCCTACGAGCAGTACTTC. The chain couples TRBV28 to TRBJ2-7; D is perhaps TRBD1 (6 bases). Trimming pared 5 bases from V and 0 bases from J, leaving 11 bases between. Germline CDR1 reads MDHEN; CDR2 reads SYDVKM. The CDR3 totals 14 residues.

Turning to this clone: The sample holds other DNA sequences that translate to the same CDR3. V and J are TRBV5-5 and TRBJ1-1; 11 bases fit TRBD1. With 3 bases clipped from V and 8 bases from J, the junction kept 6 bases outside the gene matches. The germline V gene encodes CDR1 SGHKS and CDR2 YYEKEE (reference sequence). The length of the CDR3 is 14 residues. CDR3 amino acids: CASSWGQGGTEAFF. CDR3 nucleotides: TGTGCCAGCAGCTGGGGACAGGGGGGGACAGAAGCTTTCTTT.

The chain joins TRBV5-1 to TRBJ2-3, with D possibly matching TRBD1 (5 bases). The CDR3 is made up of 16 amino acids. In germline, CDR1 is SGHRS, CDR2 YFSETQ. The ends were cut back, 0 bases at V and 1 base at J, with 12 bases in the middle. The CDR3 DNA follows: TGCGCCAGCAGCTTGGAAGGGGCACCTGGCACAGATACGCAGTATTTT. It translates to CASSLEGAPGTDTQYF.

J is TRBJ1-2 and V is TRBV6-2 or TRBV6-3; D is possibly TRBD1 (5 bases). Trimming pared 2 bases from V and 8 bases from J, leaving 18 bases between. CDR1 and CDR2 from the germline V gene are MNHEY and SVGEGT. The CDR3 extends over 15 amino acids. CDR3 nucleotide sequence: TGTGCCAGCAGTTACAGGGGAGGGCAACTCTCGGGCTACACCTTC. Protein product: CASSYRGGQLSGYTF.

The J gene is TRBJ2-1, the V gene TRBV11-2; a weak D match, TRBD2 (6 bases). Per germline, CDR1 SGHAT and CDR2 FQNNGV. V lost 2 bases and J lost 0, with 11 bases in between. The CDR3 spans 16 residues. For the CDR3, the DNA is TGTGCCAGCAGCTTAACGGCGGGGAGCTCCTACAATGAGCAGTTCTTC. Amino acids: CASSLTAGSSYNEQFF.

V gene TRBV19 combines with J gene TRBJ2-3; possible D gene TRBD2, 5 bases. V was pared by 7 bases and J by 7 bases, with 21 bases between. Germline CDR1 LNHDA, CDR2 SQIVND (reference sequence). This CDR3 region has 15 residues. The CDR3 DNA follows: TGTGCCAGTACCCCCTCGCGGGTGACCCGGCATACGCAGTATTTT. Its translation: CASTPSRVTRHTQYF. Together with reference TRBV19 and TRBJ2-3, the CDR3 gives the full variable domain: DGGITQSPKYLFRKEGQNVTLSCEQNLNHDAMYWYRQDPGQGLRLIYYSQIVNDFQKGDIAEGYSVSREKKESFPLTVTSAQKNPTAFYLCASTPSRVTRHTQYFGPGTRLTVL.

This chain uses TRBV5-6 with TRBJ2-1, with 11 nucleotides matching TRBD2. With 1 base clipped from V and 9 bases from J, the junction kept 12 bases outside the gene matches. The germline V gene encodes CDR1 SGHDT and CDR2 YYEEEE. CDR3 length: 17 residues. CDR3 region: CASSLKASGGSRAEQFF. In DNA, the CDR3 is TGTGCCAGCAGCTTGAAGGCTAGCGGGGGGAGCCGGGCTGAGCAGTTCTTC.

The chain combines TRBV7-6 with TRBJ2-3; TRBD1 matches at 8 bases. The CDR3 sequence is 15 residues long. The V gene's germline CDR1 is SGHVS and CDR2 FNYEAQ. The J segment lost 1 base and the V segment lost 3 bases, leaving 3 bases of the junction unmatched. The CDR3 sequence is CASSFGQGGTDTQYF. CDR3 DNA sequence: TGTGCCAGCAGCTTTGGACAGGGCGGCACAGATACGCAGTATTTT.

The chain employs TRBV2 and TRBJ2-5, with 8 bases identical to TRBD1. CDR3 length: 16 residues. From germline, CDR1 is SNHLY and CDR2 FYNNEI. V dropped 3 bases and J dropped 1; count of bases not matched to a gene: 7. CDR3 DNA: TGTGCCAGCAGTGAGGGGTTAACAGGGGGCCAAGAGACCCAGTACTTC. Protein sequence: CASSEGLTGGQETQYF.

The chain employs TRBV10-1 and TRBJ2-3; 8 bases are a match to TRBD1. Germline CDR1 and CDR2: WNHNN and SYGVQD (reference sequence). The V gene end was trimmed by 6 bases and the J gene end by 5 bases; junction bases not matched to a gene: 1. CDR3 size: 12 residues. The CDR3 coding sequence is TGCGCCAGCAGGGGGACAGGAGATACGCAGTATTTT. Encoded protein: CASRGTGDTQYF.

The gene calls are TRBV7-9 and TRBJ2-2; 7 nucleotides agree with TRBD1. V was clipped by 0 bases and J by 7 bases; unmatched bases: 5. From germline, CDR1 is SEHNR and CDR2 FQNEAQ (reference sequence). The CDR3 is 15 amino acids. The CDR3 DNA reads TGTGCCAGCAGCTTAGCAGGGGGCGAAATCGGGGAGCTGTTTTTT. The encoded protein is CASSLAGGEIGELFF.

A note on this clone: Since a much larger clone is just one base distant, this may be a read error. Other nucleotide sequences in the sample specify the same CDR3. The rearrangement joins TRBV12-5 to TRBJ1-5; unclear D gene. Trimming shortened V by 1 base and J by 4 bases, and 5 bases separated the two germline ends. The germline V gene has CDR1 LGHNT and CDR2 FRNRAP. The CDR3 totals 13 residues. The CDR3, as DNA: TGTGCTAGTGGTTTGGCAGGTAATCAGCCCCAGCATTTT. This translates into CASGLAGNQPQHF.

This clone was seen once. The V and J genes are TRBV29-1 and TRBJ2-3, with a possible D match to TRBD1 (6 bases). The V end lost 4 bases, the J end lost 3 bases, and 8 bases lay between the germline ends. Per germline, CDR1 SQVTM and CDR2 ANQGSEA. This CDR3 contains 12 residues. The CDR3 sequence: CSVGQGTDTQYF. The CDR3 DNA follows: TGCAGCGTTGGTCAGGGGACAGATACGCAGTATTTT.

Notes on this clone: Germline and junction disagree at one end, which may indicate a read error. The V call is TRBV4-1, the J call TRBJ1-3; D may be TRBD1 (6 bases). This CDR3 region has 17 residues. Germline values: CDR1 MGHRA, CDR2 YSYEKL. CDR3 sequence (DNA): TGCGCCAGCAGCCAAGATGAGGGGGGGGCGGCTGGAAGCACCATATATTTT. It is translated as CASSQDEGGAAGSTIYF.